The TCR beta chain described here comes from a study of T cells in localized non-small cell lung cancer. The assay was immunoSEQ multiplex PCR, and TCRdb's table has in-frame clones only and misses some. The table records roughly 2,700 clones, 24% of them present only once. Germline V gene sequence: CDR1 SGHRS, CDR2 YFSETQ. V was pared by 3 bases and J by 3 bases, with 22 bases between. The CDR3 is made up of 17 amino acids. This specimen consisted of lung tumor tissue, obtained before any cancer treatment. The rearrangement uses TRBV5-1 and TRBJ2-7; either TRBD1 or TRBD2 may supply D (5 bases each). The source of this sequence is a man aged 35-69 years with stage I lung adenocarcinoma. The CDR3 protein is CASSSNPPGTGRYEQYF. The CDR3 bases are TGCGCCAGCAGCTCTAACCCCCCCGGGACGGGACGCTACGAGCAGTACTTC.